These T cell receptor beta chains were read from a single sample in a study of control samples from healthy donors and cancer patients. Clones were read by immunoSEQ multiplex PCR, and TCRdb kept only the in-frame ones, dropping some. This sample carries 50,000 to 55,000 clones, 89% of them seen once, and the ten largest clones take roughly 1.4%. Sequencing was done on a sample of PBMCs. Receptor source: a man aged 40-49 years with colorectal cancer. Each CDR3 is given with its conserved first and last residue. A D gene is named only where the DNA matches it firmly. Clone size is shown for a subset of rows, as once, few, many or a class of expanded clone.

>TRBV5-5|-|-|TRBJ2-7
CASTTLEGESYEQYF
TGTGCCAGCACCACATTGGAAGGGGAGAGTTACGAGCAGTACTTC
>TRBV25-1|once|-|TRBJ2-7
CASRATGMPYEQYF
TGTGCCAGCCGAGCTACAGGAATGCCCTACGAGCAGTACTTC
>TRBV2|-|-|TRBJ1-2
CASSGVYTF
TGTGCCAGCAGCGGAGTCTACACCTTC
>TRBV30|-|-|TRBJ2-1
CAWSRWNEQFF
TGTGCCTGGAGTAGGTGGAATGAGCAGTTCTTC
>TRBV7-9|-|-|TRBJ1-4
CASILGGSNEKLFF
TGTGCCAGCATCCTCGGGGGGTCTAATGAAAAACTGTTTTTT
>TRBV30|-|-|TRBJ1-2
CAWSRQDLYGYTF
TGTGCCTGGAGCCGACAGGACCTCTATGGCTACACCTTC
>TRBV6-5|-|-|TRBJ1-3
CASSMGRPGNTIYF
TGTGCCAGCAGTATGGGGAGGCCTGGAAACACCATATATTTT
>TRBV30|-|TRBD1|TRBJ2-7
CAWRGLGQASYEQYF
TGTGCCTGGAGGGGTTTAGGACAGGCTTCCTACGAGCAGTACTTC
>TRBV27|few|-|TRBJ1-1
CASSRGGMNTEAFF
TGTGCCAGCAGCCGAGGGGGGATGAACACTGAAGCTTTCTTT
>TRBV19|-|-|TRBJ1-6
CASSGSTVSAPLHF
TGTGCCAGTAGTGGTTCGACCGTTTCGGCACCCCTCCACTTT
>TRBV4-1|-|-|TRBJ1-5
CASSPGEAGNQPQHF
TGCGCCAGCAGCCCAGGGGAGGCGGGCAATCAGCCCCAGCATTTT
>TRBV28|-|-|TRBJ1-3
CASSLWWQPSGNTIYF
TGTGCCAGCAGTTTATGGTGGCAGCCCTCTGGAAACACCATATATTTT
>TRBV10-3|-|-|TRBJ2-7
CAIKTGPATYEQYF
TGTGCCATCAAAACAGGGCCTGCTACCTACGAGCAGTACTTC
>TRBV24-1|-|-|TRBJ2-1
CATSGLTDYNEQFF
TGTGCCACCAGTGGCCTGACAGATTACAATGAGCAGTTCTTC
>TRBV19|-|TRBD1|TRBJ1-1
CASSTDRGLNTEAFF
TGTGCCAGTAGTACGGACAGGGGGCTGAACACTGAAGCTTTCTTT
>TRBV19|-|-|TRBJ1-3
CASSIIGTGNTIYF
TGTGCCAGTAGTATAATAGGGACCGGAAACACCATATATTTT
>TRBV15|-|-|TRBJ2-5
CATSRGFGPVDGETQYF
TGTGCCACCAGCAGAGGGTTTGGACCGGTCGATGGAGAGACCCAGTACTTC
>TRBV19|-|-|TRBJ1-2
CATKGGESNYGYTF
TGTGCCACCAAGGGGGGAGAATCTAACTATGGCTACACCTTC
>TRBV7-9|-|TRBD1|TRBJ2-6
CASSREAGTGTSGANVLTF
TGTGCCAGCAGCCGAGAGGCCGGGACAGGGACTTCTGGGGCCAACGTCCTGACTTTC
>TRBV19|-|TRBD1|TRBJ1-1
CASSPKRKTGYGTEAFF
TGTGCCAGTAGTCCCAAACGGAAGACAGGGTATGGGACTGAAGCTTTCTTT
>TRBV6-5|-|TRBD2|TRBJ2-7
CASSYALAPVYEQYF
TGTGCCAGCAGTTACGCACTAGCGCCTGTCTACGAGCAGTACTTC
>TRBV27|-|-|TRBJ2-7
CASSRDGGGRYEQYF
TGTGCCAGCAGTCGGGACGGGGGAGGCCGCTACGAGCAGTACTTC
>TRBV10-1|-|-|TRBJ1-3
CASSRGSGNTIYF
TGCGCCAGCAGCAGGGGCTCTGGAAACACCATATATTTT
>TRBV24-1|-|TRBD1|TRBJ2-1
CATGQGSYNEQFF
TGTGCCACGGGACAGGGGTCCTACAATGAGCAGTTCTTC
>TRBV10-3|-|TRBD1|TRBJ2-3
CAINRDRAADTQYF
TGTGCCATCAACCGGGACAGGGCGGCAGATACGCAGTATTTT
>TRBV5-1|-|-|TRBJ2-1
CASSEQGNEQFF
TGCGCCAGCAGCGAACAGGGCAATGAGCAGTTCTTC
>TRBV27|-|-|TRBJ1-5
CASRRQVNSNQPQHF
TGTGCCAGCAGGAGACAGGTTAATAGCAATCAGCCCCAGCATTTT
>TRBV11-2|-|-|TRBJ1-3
CASSLGHSGNTIYF
TGTGCCAGCAGCTTGGGGCACTCTGGAAACACCATATATTTT